This TCR beta chain is from a study of T cell repertoires in cytomegalovirus infection. About the study: From public TCR beta signatures came an indication of both CMV infection and matching HLA type. Study outcomes and limitations: Carriers of CMV plus the relevant HLA were identified by cumulative public TCR beta family frequency. It was HLA-C-restricted CMV-specific TCR beta clonotypes that dominated the response ex vivo.

The V and J ends lost 3 bases and 3 bases respectively, with 12 bases between them. The CDR3 loop spans 15 amino acids. CDR1 is MDHEN and CDR2 is SYDVKM in the germline V gene. As for this clonotype: What it binds is not known.

TCRdb processed the reads anew with MiXCR; each CDR3 protein has one entry. The table lists some 920,000 distinct CDR3 sequences, approximately 31% of them singletons. This sequence originates from a human donor in good health (CMV status not recorded). Some clones in this sample may be carry-over from other donors' samples. The chain is built from TRBV28 and TRBJ1-5; the D is unclear. Sequences were derived from cultured CD8+ T cells from PBMCs, sampled from culture after CMV antigen stimulation. The CDR3 bases are TGTGCCAGCAGTTTTGGTAGAGACAACAATCAGCCCCAGCATTTT. This gives the protein CASSFGRDNNQPQHF.